This entry lists 8 T cell receptor beta chains sequenced from one sample in a study of post-analysis software for immune sequencing data. Sequencing libraries made from TCR beta cDNA carried unique molecular identifiers. TCRdb re-called the PCR reads through MiXCR, storing one row per CDR3 protein. The sample holds almost 700,000 distinct CDR3 sequences, over 45% seen once. Points from the study as a whole: Relative to controls, patients had five TRBV segments at higher frequency, with TRBV5-6, TRBV5-1 and TRBV20-1 among these.

The antigens for these receptors are not known. Sequencing used blood. These receptors were collected from a girl aged 2-10 years with multiple sclerosis.

This clonotype appeared a few times. For the CDR3, the DNA is TGTGCCAGCAGTGACTTAGCGGGGGCCTACAATGAGCAGTTCTTC. Encoded protein: CASSDLAGAYNEQFF. This chain joins TRBV25-1 and TRBJ2-1, with TRBD2 matching over 9 bases. With 3 bases clipped from V and 2 bases from J, the junction kept 2 bases outside the gene matches. Germline V gene lookup returns CDR1 MGHDK and CDR2 SYGVNS. The CDR3 totals 15 residues.

This clonotype was seen a handful of times. The chain uses TRBV10-3 and TRBJ2-5; TRBD2 is a possible D gene (6 bases). CDR3 size: 13 residues. In germline, CDR1 is ENHRY, CDR2 SYGVKD. V gave up 9 bases and J gave up 5 bases, with 16 bases separating them. The CDR3 sequence is CAIGFGGLETQYF. CDR3 coding DNA: TGTGCCATTGGGTTCGGGGGTTTGGAGACCCAGTACTTC.

V is TRBV20-1 and J is TRBJ1-2, with 12 bases identical to TRBD1. With 5 bases clipped from V and 12 bases from J, the junction kept 7 bases outside the gene matches. This CDR3 has 12 residues. Germline lookup yields CDR1 DFQATT and CDR2 SNEGSKA (reference sequence). DNA of the CDR3: TGCAGTGCTCGGGACAGGGGGCGCCTCGACACCTTC. The encoded protein is CSARDRGRLDTF.

This chain uses TRBV29-1 with TRBJ2-3; the D gene is possibly TRBD1 (6 bases). Trimming shortened V by 0 bases and J by 6 bases, and 19 bases separated the two germline ends. This CDR3 has 16 residues. Germline loops: CDR1 SQVTM, CDR2 ANQGSEA. The CDR3 is CSVEDPPGERGDTQYF. In nucleotides, the CDR3 is TGCAGCGTTGAAGATCCCCCTGGGGAGAGGGGGGATACGCAGTATTTT.

The chain joins TRBV6-6 to TRBJ1-2; D unclear. CDR1 and CDR2 from the germline V gene are MNHNY and SVGAGI (reference sequence). The CDR3 length is 15 residues. V lost 6 bases and J lost 7, with 21 bases in between. The CDR3 bases are TGTGCCAGCAGCCAATCTTTGGGAACCTCGGGTGGCTACACCTTC. This sequence encodes CASSQSLGTSGGYTF.

The rearrangement uses TRBV7-9 and TRBJ1-4, with D hard to call. The CDR3 consists of 14 residues. Germline values: CDR1 SEHNR, CDR2 FQNEAQ (reference sequence). Trimming left V 5 bases short and J 0 bases short, with 7 bases between. The CDR3 loop reads CASSAKATNEKLFF. For the CDR3, the DNA is TGTGCCAGCAGCGCCAAAGCAACTAATGAAAAACTGTTTTTT.

Of note for this clonotype: Mismatch with germline at one junction end may stem from a read error. The chain uses TRBV20-1 and TRBJ2-1; 7 positions match TRBD2. CDR3 length equals 13 residues. Germline values: CDR1 DFQATT, CDR2 SNEGSKA (reference sequence). CDR3 region: CGASGTTNNEQFF. The CDR3 bases are TGCGGTGCCTCCGGGACTACCAACAATGAGCAGTTCTTC.

The gene calls are TRBV11-1 and TRBJ2-5, with a weak D call TRBD2 (6 bases). The germline V gene encodes CDR1 SGHAT and CDR2 FQDESV (reference sequence). Trimming left V 5 bases short and J 5 bases short, with 15 bases between. The CDR3 loop spans 14 amino acids. CDR3 DNA: TGTGCCAGCAGCGGCTGGGACTTCGGGGAGACCCAGTACTTC. Protein product: CASSGWDFGETQYF.